The clone carrying this T cell receptor (beta chain) was seen only a few times. The data are from a study of blood T cell repertoires in COVID-19. The data were produced by immunoSEQ multiplex PCR, yet TCRdb's version contains in-frame clones alone and is incomplete. The sample lists more than 120,000 clones, about 88% occurring once. J gave up 2 bases and V 1 base, and 12 bases lay outside the gene matches. This CDR3 spans 19 amino acids. Germline CDR1 MNHEY, CDR2 SVGEGT. The chain carries TRBV6-2 or TRBV6-3 and TRBJ1-5; TRBD1 matches 9 bases. Sequencing input: peripheral blood. The receptor's source is a human donor with acute or convalescent COVID-19. The donor label of this sample is uncertain. In nucleotides, the CDR3 is TGTGCCAGCAGTTACTACGGGACAGGGAGCCGGACGGGCAATCAGCCCCAGCATTTT. This sequence encodes CASSYYGTGSRTGNQPQHF.